This section outlines one T cell receptor beta chain sequence together with its context. The antigen is not known. This record belongs to a study of T cell repertoires in cytomegalovirus infection. The CDR3 is 13 amino acids. The V gene's germline CDR1 is LNHDA and CDR2 SQIVND (reference sequence). V lost 6 bases to trimming and J lost 1 base, with 9 bases between them. TCRdb itself ran the reads through MiXCR, one entry per CDR3 protein. The profile shows approximately 110,000 distinct CDR3 sequences, around 10% of them singletons. Whole-study results and caveats: Dominating the ex vivo response were TCR beta clonotypes that were CMV-specific and HLA-C-restricted.

The chain uses TRBV19 and TRBJ2-5; D uncertain. The source of this sequence is a human donor in good health (CMV status not recorded). Some clones in this sample may be carry-over from other donors' samples. The sequenced sample was PBMCs, sequenced either directly or after in vitro stimulation (not recorded which). The CDR3 coding sequence is TGTGCCAGTAGGTCAGCCACCCAAGAGACCCAGTACTTC. This gives the protein CASRSATQETQYF.